This T cell receptor beta chain was found in a study of control samples from healthy donors and cancer patients. In this sample, this clone turned up once. Germline assignment: CDR1 KGHSH and CDR2 LQKENI. V lost 6 bases to trimming and J lost 5 bases; unmatched junction nucleotides: 8. This CDR3 spans 14 amino acids. Using immunoSEQ multiplex PCR, the repertoire was profiled, and TCRdb retains in-frame clones only, with some absent. The repertoire holds around 190,000 clones, about 92% seen once, with about 1.4% in the top ten. The sample taken for sequencing was blood. This TCR came from a young man in good health. V and J are TRBV18 and TRBJ2-5; 8 bases are shared with TRBD2. CDR3 region: CASSLSGSTETQYF. CDR3 nucleotides: TGTGCCAGCTCTCTAAGCGGGAGTACCGAGACCCAGTACTTC.